The rows below give T cell receptor beta chains drawn from one sample of a study of long-term antiretroviral therapy in people with HIV. Some clones are missing from TCRdb's copy, which holds only in-frame ones; the method was immunoSEQ multiplex PCR. The sample consists of tens of thousands of clones, roughly 80% of them appearing once. This sample comprised unsorted PBMCs, obtained 0.3 years after starting antiretroviral therapy. The origin of the receptors is a man in his late teens or twenties with HIV. Both conserved end residues are trimmed from each CDR3.

TRBJ1-4 TRBV28 ASSSRALDEKLF
TRBJ1-2 TRBV5-1 ASSLAPFLGYGYT
TRBJ2-7 TRBV11-2 ASSSEPPGSSYEQY
TRBJ1-1 TRBV4-1 ASSDGGGTEAF
TRBJ2-1 TRBV6-5 ASSFETSRDEQF
TRBJ1-3 TRBV10-3 AIRTGQGANTIY
TRBJ2-5 TRBV27 ASSSQAGGAQETQY
TRBJ1-2 TRBV30 ACLDVSYGYT
TRBJ2-3 TRBV5-1 ASSDGAGTSGTDTQY
TRBJ2-5 TRBV4-2 ASSRTGYKETQY
TRBJ1-2 TRBV27 ASSPGGPVYGYT
TRBJ2-7 TRBV6-6 ASSYSPSYEQY
TRBJ2-1 TRBV5-1 ASSFGTGMDEQF
TRBJ1-2 TRBV7-2 ASSPGRGVRGYT
TRBJ2-7 TRBV27 ASRMQGAYEQY
TRBJ2-7 TRBV6-5 ASSYSRAGIYEQY
TRBJ2-3 TRBV5-4 ASSLADTQY
TRBJ1-1 TRBV7-9 ASSPGETEAF
TRBJ2-1 TRBV4-2 ASSQVASGRGYNEQF